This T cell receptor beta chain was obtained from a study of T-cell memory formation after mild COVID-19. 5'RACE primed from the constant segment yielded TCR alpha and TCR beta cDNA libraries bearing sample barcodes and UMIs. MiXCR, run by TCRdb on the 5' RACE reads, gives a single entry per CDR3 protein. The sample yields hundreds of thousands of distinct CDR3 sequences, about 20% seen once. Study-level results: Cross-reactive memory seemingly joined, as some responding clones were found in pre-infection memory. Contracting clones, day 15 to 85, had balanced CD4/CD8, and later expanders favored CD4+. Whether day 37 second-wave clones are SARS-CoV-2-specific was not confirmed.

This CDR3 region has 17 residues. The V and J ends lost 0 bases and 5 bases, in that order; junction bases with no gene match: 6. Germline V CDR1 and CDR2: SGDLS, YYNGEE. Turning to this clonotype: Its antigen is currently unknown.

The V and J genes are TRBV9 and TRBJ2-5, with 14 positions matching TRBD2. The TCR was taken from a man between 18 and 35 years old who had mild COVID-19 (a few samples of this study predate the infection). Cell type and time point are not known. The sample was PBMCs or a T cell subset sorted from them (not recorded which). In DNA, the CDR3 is TGTGCCAGCAGCGTAGGACTAGCGGGGGGGTCGGAGGAGACCCAGTACTTC. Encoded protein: CASSVGLAGGSEETQYF.